A selection of T cell receptor beta chains follows, all from one sample in a study of cytomegalovirus exposure and HLA in healthy donors. This table comes from immunoSEQ multiplex PCR, and its TCRdb copy is limited to in-frame clones, with some not included. The table has 150,000 to 200,000 clones, just under 85% seen once; the top ten hold around 2.4%. Sequencing was carried out using PBMCs. All receptors derive from a man aged 25-45 years in good health and CMV-seropositive. Both conserved end residues are part of each CDR3. Each record gives: clone size, D gene, J gene, V gene, CDR3 protein, CDR3 DNA. A D gene is named only where the DNA matches it firmly. Not all rows give a size; the values are once, few, many and, for expanded clones, a class.

NA,NA,TRBJ1-5,TRBV19,CASSIARGSNQPQHF,TGTGCCAGTAGTATAGCCAGGGGAAGCAATCAGCCCCAGCATTTT
NA,NA,TRBJ1-1,TRBV6-5,CASSYSEGLRTEAFF,TGTGCCAGCAGTTACTCCGAGGGTTTACGCACTGAAGCTTTCTTT
NA,TRBD2,TRBJ2-3,TRBV5-1,CASSLQGGGTDTQYF,TGCGCCAGCAGCTTGCAGGGCGGGGGGACAGATACGCAGTATTTT
NA,TRBD1,TRBJ2-1,TRBV19,CASSKGDREAGEQFF,TGTGCCAGTAGTAAGGGGGACAGGGAGGCTGGGGAGCAGTTCTTC
NA,NA,TRBJ1-6,TRBV27,CASSSKTASYNSPLHF,TGTGCCAGCAGTTCCAAGACTGCCTCCTATAATTCACCCCTCCACTTT
NA,NA,TRBJ2-1,TRBV7-9,CASSFGLFGQFF,TGTGCCAGCAGCTTCGGACTATTTGGGCAGTTCTTC
NA,TRBD2,TRBJ2-3,TRBV7-2,CASSLAGGRADTQYF,TGTGCCAGCAGCCTAGCGGGGGGGCGAGCAGATACGCAGTATTTT
NA,NA,TRBJ2-7,TRBV5-1,CASSLAEDFYEQYF,TGCGCCAGCAGCTTGGCGGAGGATTTCTACGAGCAGTACTTC
NA,TRBD1,TRBJ2-7,TRBV30,CAWNRGSYEQYF,TGTGCCTGGAACAGGGGTTCCTACGAGCAGTACTTC
NA,NA,TRBJ1-5,TRBV9,CASSEGGWSNQPQHF,TGTGCCAGCAGCGAGGGGGGGTGGAGCAATCAGCCCCAGCATTTT
once,TRBD2,TRBJ2-2,TRBV18,CASSPWASGETNTGELFF,TGTGCCAGCTCACCATGGGCTAGCGGGGAGACGAACACCGGGGAGCTGTTTTTT
once,TRBD1,TRBJ2-7,TRBV18,CASSPGQGAFYEQYF,TGTGCCAGCTCACCCGGCCAGGGGGCGTTTTACGAGCAGTACTTC
NA,NA,TRBJ2-7,TRBV4-1,CASSQGTGRGNYEQYF,TGCGCCAGCAGCCAAGGAACGGGACGGGGGAACTACGAGCAGTACTTC
NA,TRBD1,TRBJ1-2,TRBV29-1,CSVEVGTGGYGYTF,TGCAGCGTTGAAGTCGGGACAGGGGGATATGGCTACACCTTC
NA,NA,TRBJ2-5,TRBV18,CASSQGRGPQETQYF,TGTGCCAGCTCACAAGGGAGAGGCCCCCAAGAGACCCAGTACTTC
NA,NA,TRBJ2-2,TRBV6-5,CASRTPTGNTGELFF,TGTGCCAGCAGGACCCCCACAGGGAACACCGGGGAGCTGTTTTTT
NA,TRBD1,TRBJ1-2,TRBV30,CAWAQGALGYGYTF,TGTGCCTGGGCGCAGGGGGCCTTAGGCTATGGCTACACCTTC
NA,TRBD2,TRBJ2-1,TRBV7-9,CASSLSLAGSYNEQFF,TGTGCCAGCAGCTTATCCCTAGCGGGCTCCTACAATGAGCAGTTCTTC
NA,NA,TRBJ1-5,TRBV27,CASSLSRGGNQPQHF,TGTGCCAGCAGTTTATCTAGAGGAGGCAATCAGCCCCAGCATTTT
NA,NA,TRBJ1-2,TRBV7-6,CASSRFQGQDGYTF,TGTGCCAGCAGCCGATTCCAGGGTCAGGATGGCTACACCTTC
NA,TRBD1,TRBJ2-7,TRBV7-2,CASSPATGGIYEQYF,TGTGCCAGCAGCCCGGCGACAGGGGGAATCTACGAGCAGTACTTC
NA,NA,TRBJ2-3,TRBV13,CASSLEATTDTQYF,TGTGCCAGCAGCTTAGAAGCGACTACAGATACGCAGTATTTT
NA,NA,TRBJ1-1,TRBV5-1,CASSSPGGRTMNTEAFF,TGCGCCAGCAGCTCGCCGGGGGGGCGGACCATGAACACTGAAGCTTTCTTT
NA,NA,TRBJ2-1,TRBV27,CASSFSEYNEQFF,TGTGCCAGCAGTTTTTCCGAGTACAATGAGCAGTTCTTC
once,NA,TRBJ1-5,TRBV29-1,CSVSTAYNQPQHF,TGCAGCGTGTCGACAGCCTATAATCAGCCCCAGCATTTT
NA,TRBD1,TRBJ1-2,TRBV5-1,CASSLQGVSGYTF,TGCGCCAGCAGCTTACAGGGGGTCTCAGGCTACACCTTC
NA,TRBD2,TRBJ2-1,TRBV6-4,CASGWGGVNEQFF,TGTGCCAGCGGTTGGGGGGGGGTCAATGAGCAGTTCTTC
once,NA,TRBJ1-2,TRBV2,CASSEGRGNYGYTF,TGTGCCAGCAGTGAGGGCAGGGGTAACTATGGCTACACCTTC
NA,NA,TRBJ1-5,TRBV6-1,CASSEAGEGQPQHF,TGTGCCAGCAGTGAAGCAGGGGAGGGACAGCCCCAGCATTTT